This TCR beta chain came from a study of blood T cell repertoires in COVID-19. Overall study: Both acute and convalescent COVID-19 samples were obtained from the United States, Italy and Spain. Sample material is recorded as cDNA or gDNA derived from T cells, B-cell-depleted T cells, or PBMCs.

V was shortened by 7 bases and J by 5 bases, with 14 bases between the two germline ends. Germline V gives CDR1 SGHDT, CDR2 YYEEEE. This CDR3 spans 13 amino acids. As originally analysed: Amplification of reference gene primers was used by the study to estimate nucleated cell counts. Profiling relied on immunoSEQ multiplex PCR, and the TCRdb table lists in-frame clones only, not all of them. From that table come the V and J calls and clone size; the DNA was used to work out D and trimming. The sample lists about 250,000 clones; roughly 80% were seen once. The count of this clone is one. The genes are TRBV5-6 and TRBJ2-3; the D is unclear. This sequence originates from a woman of 80 years or more with acute or convalescent COVID-19. The specimen sequenced was peripheral blood. In DNA form, the CDR3 reads TGTGCCAGCGGTCTTCCGGGTGGAGATACGCAGTATTTT. Protein product: CASGLPGGDTQYF.